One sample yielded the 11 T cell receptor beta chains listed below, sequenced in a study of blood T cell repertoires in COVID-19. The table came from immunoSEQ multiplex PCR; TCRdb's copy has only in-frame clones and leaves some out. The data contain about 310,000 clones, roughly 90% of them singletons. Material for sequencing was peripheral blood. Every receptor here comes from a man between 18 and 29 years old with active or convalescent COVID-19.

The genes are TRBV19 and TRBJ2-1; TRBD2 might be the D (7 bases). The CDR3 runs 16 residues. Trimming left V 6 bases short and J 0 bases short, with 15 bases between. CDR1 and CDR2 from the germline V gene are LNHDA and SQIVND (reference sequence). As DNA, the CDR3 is TGTGCCAGTAGCAGGGCGGGGGCCAGCTCCTACAATGAGCAGTTCTTC. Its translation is CASSRAGASSYNEQFF.

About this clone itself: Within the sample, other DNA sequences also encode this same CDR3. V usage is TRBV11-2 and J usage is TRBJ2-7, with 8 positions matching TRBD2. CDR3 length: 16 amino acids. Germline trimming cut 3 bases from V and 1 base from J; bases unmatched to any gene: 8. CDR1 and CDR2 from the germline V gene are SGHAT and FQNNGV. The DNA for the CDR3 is TGTGCCAGCAGCTTGGAGCTAGCGGGCGGTTCCTACGAGCAGTACTTC. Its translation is CASSLELAGGSYEQYF.

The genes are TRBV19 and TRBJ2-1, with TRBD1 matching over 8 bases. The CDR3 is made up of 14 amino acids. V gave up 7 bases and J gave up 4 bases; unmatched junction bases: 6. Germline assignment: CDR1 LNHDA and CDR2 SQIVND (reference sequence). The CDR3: CASTSGGYYNEQFF. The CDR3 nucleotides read TGTGCCAGTACATCAGGGGGCTATTACAATGAGCAGTTCTTC.

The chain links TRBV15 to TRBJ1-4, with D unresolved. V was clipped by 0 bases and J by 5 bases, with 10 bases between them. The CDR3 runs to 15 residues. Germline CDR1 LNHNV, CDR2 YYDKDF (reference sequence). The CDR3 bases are TGTGCCACCAGCAGAGATCTAAGCTACAATGAAAAACTGTTTTTT. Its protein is CATSRDLSYNEKLFF.

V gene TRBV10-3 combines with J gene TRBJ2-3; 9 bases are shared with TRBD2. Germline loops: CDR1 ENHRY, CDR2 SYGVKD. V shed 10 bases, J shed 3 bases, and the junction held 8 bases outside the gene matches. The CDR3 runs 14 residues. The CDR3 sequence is CATSALAGTDTQYF. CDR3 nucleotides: TGTGCCACCTCGGCGCTAGCGGGAACAGATACGCAGTATTTT.

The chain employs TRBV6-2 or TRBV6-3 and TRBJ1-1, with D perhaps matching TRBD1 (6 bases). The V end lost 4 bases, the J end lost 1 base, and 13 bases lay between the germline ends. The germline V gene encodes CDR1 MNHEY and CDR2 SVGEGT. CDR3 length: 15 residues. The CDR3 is CASSSPGHPNTEAFF. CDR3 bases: TGTGCCAGCAGTTCCCCGGGACATCCGAACACTGAAGCTTTCTTT.

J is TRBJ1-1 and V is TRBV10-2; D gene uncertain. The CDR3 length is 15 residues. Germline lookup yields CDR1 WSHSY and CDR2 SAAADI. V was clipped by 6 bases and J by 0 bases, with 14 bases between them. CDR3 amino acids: CASRLPGGMNTEAFF. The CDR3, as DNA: TGCGCCAGCAGGCTGCCAGGCGGGATGAACACTGAAGCTTTCTTT.

CDR3 region: CASLKGQGEGQPQHF. The CDR3 coding sequence is TGTGCCAGCCTTAAGGGACAGGGAGAAGGACAGCCCCAGCATTTT. The chain couples TRBV6-5 to TRBJ1-5, with 9 bases identical to TRBD1. With 8 bases clipped from V and 7 bases from J, the junction kept 12 bases outside the gene matches. The CDR3 is 15 amino acids. Germline lookup yields CDR1 MNHEY and CDR2 SVGAGI.

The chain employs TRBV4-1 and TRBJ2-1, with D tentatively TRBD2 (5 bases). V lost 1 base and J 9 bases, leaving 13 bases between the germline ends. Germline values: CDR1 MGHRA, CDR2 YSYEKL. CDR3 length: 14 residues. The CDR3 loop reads CASSQGTPYGEQFF. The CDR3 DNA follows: TGCGCCAGCAGCCAAGGGACTCCCTATGGTGAGCAGTTCTTC.

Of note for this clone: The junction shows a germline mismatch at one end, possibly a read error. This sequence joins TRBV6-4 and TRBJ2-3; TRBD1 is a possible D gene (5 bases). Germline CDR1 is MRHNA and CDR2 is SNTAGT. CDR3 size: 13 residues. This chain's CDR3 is CASNDSPTDTQYF. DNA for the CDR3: TGTGCCAGCAATGACAGCCCCACAGATACGCAGTATTTT.

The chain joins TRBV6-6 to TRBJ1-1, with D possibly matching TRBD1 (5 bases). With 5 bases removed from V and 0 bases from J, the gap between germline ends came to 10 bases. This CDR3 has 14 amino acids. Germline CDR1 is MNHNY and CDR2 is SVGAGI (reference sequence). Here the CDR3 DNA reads TGTGCCAGCAGTAGGGGCAGGATGAACACTGAAGCTTTCTTT. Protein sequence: CASSRGRMNTEAFF.